The 18 T cell receptor beta chains below all came from one sample that was sequenced in a study of identical twins. Using its own MiXCR run on the 5' RACE reads, TCRdb lists one record per CDR3 protein. The table lists about 240,000 distinct CDR3 sequences, under 12% of them singletons. The sample comprised memory T cells sorted from blood. The receptors originated from a man aged 45-65 years in good health.

This clonotype was counted ten times or more. This chain uses TRBV4-3 with TRBJ2-7; 7 bases are shared with TRBD2. The germline CDR1 and CDR2 sequences are LGHNA and YSLEER. V lost 0 bases, J lost 5 bases, and 7 bases stayed unmatched. This CDR3 has 15 residues. The CDR3, as DNA: TGCGCCAGCAGCCAAGATCCCGGGGGGTTCGACGAGCAGTACTTC. Translation gives CASSQDPGGFDEQYF.

V and J are TRBV2 and TRBJ2-1; 8 bases align to TRBD2. J gave up 10 bases and V 5 bases, and 4 bases lay outside the gene matches. CDR1 SNHLY and CDR2 FYNNEI come from the germline V gene. CDR3 length: 12 residues. The CDR3 spells CASSRAGDEQFF. CDR3 nucleotide sequence: TGTGCCAGCAGTAGAGCGGGAGACGAGCAGTTCTTC.

This clonotype was detected many times. The chain has TRBV24-1 and TRBJ1-2; weak D call: TRBD1 (5 bases). The germline V gene encodes CDR1 KGHDR and CDR2 SFDVKD. This CDR3 spans 15 amino acids. V lost 2 bases and J 0 bases, leaving 9 bases between the germline ends. This chain's CDR3 is CATSDSGIANYGYTF. CDR3 nucleotides: TGTGCCACCAGTGATTCAGGGATAGCTAACTATGGCTACACCTTC.

This clonotype was seen repeatedly, ten times or more. The CDR3 coding sequence is TGCAGCGTTGTGGCAGGGGATAGCAATCAGCCCCAGCATTTT. The encoded protein is CSVVAGDSNQPQHF. This rearrangement joins TRBV29-1 to TRBJ1-5; possible D gene TRBD1, 6 bases. This CDR3 comprises 14 residues. The germline gives CDR1 SQVTM, CDR2 ANQGSEA. Trimming left V 4 bases short and J 0 bases short, with 10 bases between.

V usage is TRBV10-3 and J usage is TRBJ2-2, with 11 bases fitting TRBD2. The CDR3 is made up of 17 amino acids. J gave up 0 bases and V 4 bases, and 4 bases lay outside the gene matches. CDR1 and CDR2 from the germline V gene are ENHRY and SYGVKD. CDR3 bases: TGTGCCATCAGTGGCGCTAGCGGGGGGTCGAACACCGGGGAGCTGTTTTTT. Translation: CAISGASGGSNTGELFF.

This clonotype was recorded a few times. This sequence joins TRBV20-1 and TRBJ2-4; D is ambiguous. Trimming removed 6 bases at V and 3 bases at J, with 18 bases between. This CDR3 spans 15 amino acids. Per germline, CDR1 DFQATT and CDR2 SNEGSKA (reference sequence). The CDR3 region is CSAQRVLADKNIQYF. Written as DNA, the CDR3 is TGCAGTGCCCAGAGAGTTCTGGCGGACAAAAACATTCAGTACTTC.

This clonotype was seen many times. The rearrangement links TRBV30 to TRBJ2-1; 8 nucleotides match TRBD2. CDR3 length: 15 residues. Germline V gene lookup returns CDR1 GTSNPN and CDR2 SVGIG (reference sequence). V lost 3 bases to trimming and J lost 8 bases; unmatched junction nucleotides: 12. The CDR3 nucleotides read TGTGCCTGGAGAGCCGGGACTAGTCAATTGGATGAGCAGTTCTTC. It is translated as CAWRAGTSQLDEQFF.

This clonotype was counted ten times or more. The chain couples TRBV20-1 to TRBJ1-6; D might be TRBD1 (5 bases). Trimming left V 3 bases short and J 7 bases short, with 10 bases between. Germline V gene data show CDR1 as DFQATT and CDR2 as SNEGSKA (reference sequence). CDR3 length: 13 residues. CDR3 region: CSASRALNSPLHF. The CDR3 nucleotides are TGCAGTGCTAGCAGGGCCCTCAATTCACCCCTCCACTTT.

This clonotype was counted at least ten times. The V and J genes are TRBV6-5 and TRBJ2-2; 11 bases are a match to TRBD2. The length of the CDR3 is 16 residues. CDR1 is MNHEY and CDR2 is SVGAGI in the germline V gene. V dropped 0 bases and J dropped 6; count of bases not matched to a gene: 3. The CDR3 DNA sequence: TGTGCCAGCAGTTACTCCCTAGCGGGGGGACCCGGGGAGCTGTTTTTT. It specifies CASSYSLAGGPGELFF.

The V and J genes are TRBV4-3 and TRBJ2-3; TRBD1 agrees at 7 bases. V lost 0 bases to trimming and J lost 7 bases; unmatched junction nucleotides: 7. The CDR3 consists of 15 residues. Germline CDR1 and CDR2: LGHNA and YSLEER. CDR3 nucleotides: TGCGCCAGCAGCCAAGAGCCCACAGGGGTACATACGCAGTATTTT. Translation: CASSQEPTGVHTQYF.

The chain links TRBV20-1 to TRBJ2-7, with D perhaps matching TRBD2 (6 bases). Trimming removed 0 bases at V and 7 bases at J, with 10 bases between. CDR1 DFQATT and CDR2 SNEGSKA come from the germline V gene (reference sequence). The CDR3 has 12 residues. DNA for the CDR3: TGCAGTGCTAGAGAGAGACTAGGTGAGCAGTACTTC. Its protein product is CSARERLGEQYF.

The rearrangement joins TRBV2 to TRBJ1-5; possible D gene TRBD1, 5 bases. Trimming removed 5 bases from V and 8 bases from J, with 13 bases in between. The germline CDR1 and CDR2 sequences are SNHLY and FYNNEI. The CDR3 extends over 13 amino acids. The CDR3 loop reads CASSLRRGEPQHF. CDR3 DNA: TGTGCCAGCAGTTTAAGGCGGGGGGAGCCCCAGCATTTT.

The chain recombines TRBV29-1 with TRBJ2-7, with a possible D match to TRBD1 (6 bases). V was trimmed by 5 bases and J by 3 bases, leaving 14 bases between them. The CDR3 is 13 residues long. Germline CDR1 is SQVTM and CDR2 is ANQGSEA. As DNA, the CDR3 is TGCAGCGTTCAGCCGACAGGATTCTACGAGCAGTACTTC. Amino acid sequence: CSVQPTGFYEQYF.

In this sample, this clonotype turned up many times. The chain joins TRBV2 to TRBJ2-7, with 8 bases matching TRBD2. The CDR3 is 13 amino acids. Germline CDR1 SNHLY, CDR2 FYNNEI. V lost 1 base, J lost 6 bases, and 2 bases stayed unmatched. Here the CDR3 DNA reads TGTGCCAGCAGTGAAGAGCGGGGGCGCGAGCAGTACTTC. Amino acids: CASSEERGREQYF.

This clonotype showed up just a few times. This CDR3 is CSAPDRSEAFF. The DNA of the CDR3 is TGCAGTGCTCCGGACAGGTCAGAAGCTTTCTTT. The chain has TRBV20-1 and TRBJ1-1; TRBD1 matches 7 bases. The J segment lost 8 bases and the V segment lost 5 bases, leaving 5 bases of the junction unmatched. Per germline, CDR1 DFQATT and CDR2 SNEGSKA (reference sequence). The CDR3 length is 11 residues.

This sequence joins TRBV20-1 and TRBJ1-2, with D unclear. Between the trimmed V and J ends, which lost 1 base and 7 bases, there was a span of 10 bases. CDR1 is DFQATT, CDR2 SNEGSKA, per germline (reference sequence). The CDR3 has 12 amino acids. Here the CDR3 reads CSARARVRGYTF. As DNA, the CDR3 is TGCAGTGCTAGAGCCCGCGTTCGTGGCTACACCTTC.

The chain carries TRBV7-8 and TRBJ2-3; D is possibly TRBD1 or TRBD2 (5 bases each). CDR1 is SGHVS, CDR2 FQNEAQ, per germline. This CDR3 region has 12 residues. Trimming shortened V by 0 bases and J by 14 bases, and 12 bases separated the two germline ends. This CDR3 reads CASSLALGDGYF. The DNA of the CDR3 is TGTGCCAGCAGCTTAGCGCTTGGGGACGGGTATTTT. Variable domain in full (rest from reference TRBV7-8 and TRBJ2-3): GAGVSQSPRYKVAKRGQDVALRCDPISGHVSLFWYQQALGQGPEFLTYFQNEAQLDKSGLPSDRFFAERPEGSVSTLKIQRTQQEDSAVYLCASSLALGDGYFGPGTRLTVL.

This clonotype was detected a few times. The J gene is TRBJ2-5, the V gene TRBV5-8; 11 bases fit TRBD2. This CDR3 has 15 amino acids. In germline, CDR1 is SGHTS, CDR2 YDEGEE. The V and J ends lost 4 bases and 4 bases, in that order; junction bases with no gene match: 6. CDR3 DNA: TGTGCCAGCAGCATCCGACTAGCGGGACTAGAGACCCAGTACTTC. Protein sequence: CASSIRLAGLETQYF. The full variable domain, completed using reference TRBV5-8 and TRBJ2-5, is EAGVTQSPTHLIKTRGQQATLRCSPISGHTSVYWYQQALGLGLQFLLWYDEGEERNRGNFPPRFSGRQFPNYSSELNVNALELEDSALYLCASSIRLAGLETQYFGPGTRLLVL.